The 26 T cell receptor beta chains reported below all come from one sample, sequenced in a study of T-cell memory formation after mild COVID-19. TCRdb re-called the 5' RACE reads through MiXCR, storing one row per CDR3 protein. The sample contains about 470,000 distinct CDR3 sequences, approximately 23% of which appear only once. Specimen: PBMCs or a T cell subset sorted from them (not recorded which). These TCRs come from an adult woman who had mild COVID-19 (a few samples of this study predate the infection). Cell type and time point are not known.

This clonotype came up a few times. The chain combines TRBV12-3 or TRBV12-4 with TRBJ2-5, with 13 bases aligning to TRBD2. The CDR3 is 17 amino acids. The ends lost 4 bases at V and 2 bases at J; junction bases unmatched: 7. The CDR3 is CASSSRRGLAGQETQYF. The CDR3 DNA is TGTGCCAGCAGTTCTCGGAGGGGACTAGCGGGACAAGAGACCCAGTACTTC.

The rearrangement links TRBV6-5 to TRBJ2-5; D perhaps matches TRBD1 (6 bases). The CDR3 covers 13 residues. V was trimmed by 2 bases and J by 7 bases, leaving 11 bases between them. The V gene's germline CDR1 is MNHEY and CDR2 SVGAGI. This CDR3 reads CASSYGPRGTQYF. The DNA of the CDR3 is TGTGCCAGCAGTTACGGACCCAGGGGGACCCAGTACTTC.

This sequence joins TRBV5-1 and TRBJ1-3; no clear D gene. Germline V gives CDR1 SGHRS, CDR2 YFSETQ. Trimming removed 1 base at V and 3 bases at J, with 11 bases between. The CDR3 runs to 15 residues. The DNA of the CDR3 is TGCGCCAGCAGCTTGACCTGGGGATTTGGAAACACCATATATTTT. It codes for CASSLTWGFGNTIYF.

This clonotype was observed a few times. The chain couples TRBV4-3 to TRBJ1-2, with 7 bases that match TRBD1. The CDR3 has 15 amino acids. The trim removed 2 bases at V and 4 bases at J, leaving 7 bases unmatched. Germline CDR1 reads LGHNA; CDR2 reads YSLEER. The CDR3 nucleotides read TGCGCCAGCAGCCAAAACATCGGGACAGCCTATGGCTACACCTTC. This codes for CASSQNIGTAYGYTF.

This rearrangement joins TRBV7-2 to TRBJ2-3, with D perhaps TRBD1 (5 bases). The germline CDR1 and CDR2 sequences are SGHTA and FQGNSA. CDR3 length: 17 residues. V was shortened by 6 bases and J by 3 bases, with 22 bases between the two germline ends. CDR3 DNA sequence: TGTGCCAGCAGTCCGACGGCAGGGTATTATCGGACAGATACGCAGTATTTT. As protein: CASSPTAGYYRTDTQYF. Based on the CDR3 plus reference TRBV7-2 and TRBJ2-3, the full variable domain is GAGVSQSPSNKVTEKGKDVELRCDPISGHTALYWYRQSLGQGLEFLIYFQGNSAPDKSGLPSDRFSAERTGGSVSTLTIQRTQQEDSAVYLCASSPTAGYYRTDTQYFGPGTRLTVL.

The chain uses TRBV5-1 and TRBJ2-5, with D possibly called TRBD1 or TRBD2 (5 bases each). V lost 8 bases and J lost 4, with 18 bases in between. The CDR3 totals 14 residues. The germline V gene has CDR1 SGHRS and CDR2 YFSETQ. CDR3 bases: TGCGCCAGTTCTGACGGGACGACTGTAGAGACCCAGTACTTC. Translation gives CASSDGTTVETQYF.

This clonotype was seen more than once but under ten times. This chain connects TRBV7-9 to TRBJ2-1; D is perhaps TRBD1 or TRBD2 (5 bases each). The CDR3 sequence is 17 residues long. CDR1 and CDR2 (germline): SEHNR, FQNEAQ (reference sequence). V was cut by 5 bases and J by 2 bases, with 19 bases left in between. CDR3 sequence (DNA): TGTGCCAGCAGCCCCGAGTGGGCTAGCAGGGCCTACAATGAGCAGTTCTTC. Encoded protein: CASSPEWASRAYNEQFF. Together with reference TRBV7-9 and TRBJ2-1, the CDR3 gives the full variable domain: DTGVSQNPRHKITKRGQNVTFRCDPISEHNRLYWYRQTLGQGPEFLTYFQNEAQLEKSRLLSDRFSAERPKGSFSTLEIQRTEQGDSAMYLCASSPEWASRAYNEQFFGPGTRLTVL.

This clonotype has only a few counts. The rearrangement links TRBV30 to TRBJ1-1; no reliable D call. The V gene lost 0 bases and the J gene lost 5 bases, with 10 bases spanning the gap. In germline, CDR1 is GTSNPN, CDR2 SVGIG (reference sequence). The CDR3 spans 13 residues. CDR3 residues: CAWSVILDTEAFF. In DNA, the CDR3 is TGTGCCTGGAGTGTAATTTTAGATACTGAAGCTTTCTTT.

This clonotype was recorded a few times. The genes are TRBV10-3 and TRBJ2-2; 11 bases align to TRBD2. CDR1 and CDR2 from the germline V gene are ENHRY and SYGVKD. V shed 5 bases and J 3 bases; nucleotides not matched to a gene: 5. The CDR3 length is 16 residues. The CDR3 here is CAISPTSGRHTGELFF. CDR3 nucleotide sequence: TGTGCCATCAGTCCTACTAGCGGGAGACACACCGGGGAGCTGTTTTTT.

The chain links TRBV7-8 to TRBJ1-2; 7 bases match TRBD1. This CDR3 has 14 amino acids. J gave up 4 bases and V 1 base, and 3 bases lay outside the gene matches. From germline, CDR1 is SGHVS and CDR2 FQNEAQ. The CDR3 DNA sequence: TGTGCCAGCAGCTTAGTTGGGACAGCCTATGGCTACACCTTC. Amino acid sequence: CASSLVGTAYGYTF.

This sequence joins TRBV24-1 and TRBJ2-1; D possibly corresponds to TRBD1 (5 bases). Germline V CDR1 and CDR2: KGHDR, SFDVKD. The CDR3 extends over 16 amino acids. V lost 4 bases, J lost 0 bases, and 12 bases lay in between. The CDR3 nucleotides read TGTGCCACCAGTGAGGGGCGTCTGAGCTCCTACAATGAGCAGTTCTTC. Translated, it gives CATSEGRLSSYNEQFF.

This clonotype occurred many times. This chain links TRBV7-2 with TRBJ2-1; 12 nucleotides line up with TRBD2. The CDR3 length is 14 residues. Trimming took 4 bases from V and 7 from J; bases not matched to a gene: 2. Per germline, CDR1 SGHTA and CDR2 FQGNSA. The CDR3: CASSYGLAGNEQFF. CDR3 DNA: TGTGCCAGCAGCTACGGACTAGCGGGGAATGAGCAGTTCTTC.

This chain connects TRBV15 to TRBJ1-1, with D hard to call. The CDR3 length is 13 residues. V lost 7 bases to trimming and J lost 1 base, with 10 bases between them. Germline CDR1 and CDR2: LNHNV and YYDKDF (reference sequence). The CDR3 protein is CATKATENTEAFF. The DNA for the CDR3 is TGTGCCACCAAGGCAACGGAGAACACTGAAGCTTTCTTT.

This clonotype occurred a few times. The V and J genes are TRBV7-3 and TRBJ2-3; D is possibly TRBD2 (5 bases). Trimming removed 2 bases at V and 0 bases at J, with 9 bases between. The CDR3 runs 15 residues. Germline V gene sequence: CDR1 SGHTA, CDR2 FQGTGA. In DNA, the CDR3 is TGTGCCAGCAGCTTAGAGCGGTCTAGCACAGATACGCAGTATTTT. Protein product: CASSLERSSTDTQYF.

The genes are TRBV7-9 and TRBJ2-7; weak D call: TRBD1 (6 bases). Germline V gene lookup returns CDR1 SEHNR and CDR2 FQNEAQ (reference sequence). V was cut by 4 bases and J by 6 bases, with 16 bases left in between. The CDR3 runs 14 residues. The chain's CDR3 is CASSSSLRDTEQYF. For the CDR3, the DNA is TGTGCCAGCAGCTCCTCGCTCCGGGACACCGAGCAGTACTTC. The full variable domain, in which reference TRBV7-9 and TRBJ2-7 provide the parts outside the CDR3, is DTGVSQNPRHKITKRGQNVTFRCDPISEHNRLYWYRQTLGQGPEFLTYFQNEAQLEKSRLLSDRFSAERPKGSFSTLEIQRTEQGDSAMYLCASSSSLRDTEQYFGPGTRLTVT.

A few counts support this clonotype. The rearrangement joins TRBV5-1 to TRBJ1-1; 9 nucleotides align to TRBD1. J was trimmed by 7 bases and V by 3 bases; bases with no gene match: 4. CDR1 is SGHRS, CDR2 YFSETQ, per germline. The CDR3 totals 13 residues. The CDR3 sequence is CASSWTGADEAFF. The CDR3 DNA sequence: TGCGCCAGCAGCTGGACAGGGGCCGATGAAGCTTTCTTT.

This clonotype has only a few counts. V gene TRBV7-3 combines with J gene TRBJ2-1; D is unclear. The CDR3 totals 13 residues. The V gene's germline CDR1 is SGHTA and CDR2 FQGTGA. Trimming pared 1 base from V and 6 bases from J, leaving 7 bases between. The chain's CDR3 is CASSLRPGNEQFF. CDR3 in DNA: TGTGCCAGCAGCTTAAGGCCCGGCAATGAGCAGTTCTTC.

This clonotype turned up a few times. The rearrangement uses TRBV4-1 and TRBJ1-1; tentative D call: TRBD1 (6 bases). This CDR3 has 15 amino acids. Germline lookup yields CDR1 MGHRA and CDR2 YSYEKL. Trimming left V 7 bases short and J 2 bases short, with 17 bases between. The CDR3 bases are TGCGCCAGCACCGCAAAGGGGGGTTTTAACACTGAAGCTTTCTTT. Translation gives CASTAKGGFNTEAFF.

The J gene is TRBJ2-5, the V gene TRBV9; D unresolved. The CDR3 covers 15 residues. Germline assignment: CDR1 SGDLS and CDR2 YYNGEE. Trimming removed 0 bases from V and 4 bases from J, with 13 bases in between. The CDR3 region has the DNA TGTGCCAGCAGCGTAGTGACGTCCTGGGGAGAGACCCAGTACTTC. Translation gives CASSVVTSWGETQYF.

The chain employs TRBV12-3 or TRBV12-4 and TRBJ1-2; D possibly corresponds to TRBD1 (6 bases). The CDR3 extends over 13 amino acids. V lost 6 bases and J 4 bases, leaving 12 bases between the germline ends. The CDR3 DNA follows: TGTGCCAGCAGACCGGGGGCAGCCTATGGCTACACCTTC. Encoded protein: CASRPGAAYGYTF.

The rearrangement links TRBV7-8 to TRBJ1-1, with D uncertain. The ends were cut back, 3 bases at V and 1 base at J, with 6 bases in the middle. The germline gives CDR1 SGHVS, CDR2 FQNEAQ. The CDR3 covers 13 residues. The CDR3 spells CASSFTENTEAFF. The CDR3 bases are TGTGCCAGCAGCTTTACAGAGAACACTGAAGCTTTCTTT.

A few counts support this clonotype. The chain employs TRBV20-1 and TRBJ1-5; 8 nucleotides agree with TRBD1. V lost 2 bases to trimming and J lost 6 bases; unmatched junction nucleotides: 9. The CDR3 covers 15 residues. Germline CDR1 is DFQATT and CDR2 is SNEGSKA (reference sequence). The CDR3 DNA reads TGCAGTGCTAGAAAGGGCCAGGGGGCCCCTCAGCCCCAGCATTTT. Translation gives CSARKGQGAPQPQHF.

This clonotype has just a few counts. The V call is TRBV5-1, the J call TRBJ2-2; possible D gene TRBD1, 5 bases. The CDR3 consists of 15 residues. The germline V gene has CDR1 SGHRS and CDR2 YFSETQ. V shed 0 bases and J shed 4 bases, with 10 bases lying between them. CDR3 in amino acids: CASSLDSQGTGELFF. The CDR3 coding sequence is TGCGCCAGCAGCTTGGATAGTCAGGGCACCGGGGAGCTGTTTTTT.

CDR3 residues: CASRGYVRGARETQYF. In DNA form, the CDR3 reads TGTGCCAGCAGAGGATATGTACGGGGGGCCCGGGAGACCCAGTACTTC. The J gene is TRBJ2-5, the V gene TRBV7-2; perhaps TRBD2 as D (7 bases). Germline V gene data show CDR1 as SGHTA and CDR2 as FQGNSA. The V gene lost 6 bases and the J gene lost 5 bases, with 22 bases spanning the gap. The CDR3 length is 16 residues.

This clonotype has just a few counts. The CDR3 DNA follows: TGCGCCAGCAGCAGGGACAGGGGGATAGATACGCAGTATTTT. This encodes CASSRDRGIDTQYF. The V call is TRBV5-1, the J call TRBJ2-3; 11 nucleotides agree with TRBD1. CDR3 size: 14 residues. CDR1 is SGHRS and CDR2 is YFSETQ in the germline V gene. V shed 4 bases, J shed 5 bases, and the junction held 3 bases outside the gene matches.

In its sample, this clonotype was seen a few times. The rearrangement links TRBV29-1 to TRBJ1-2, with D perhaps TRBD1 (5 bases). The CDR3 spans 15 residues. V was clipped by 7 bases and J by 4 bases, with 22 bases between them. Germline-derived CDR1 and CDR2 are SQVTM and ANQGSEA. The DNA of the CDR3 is TGCAGCGCCGACACCGGGCCCCGGGGGACCTATGGCTACACCTTC. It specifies CSADTGPRGTYGYTF.